This record concerns one TCR beta chain sequence. The CDR3 is 18 amino acids. Using a J-beta primer mix together with a sample-barcoded 5' primer, a second PCR was run for 7 to 11 cycles. TCRdb analysed the 5' RACE reads with MiXCR anew, one entry per CDR3 protein. The profile covers approximately 1.5 million distinct CDR3 sequences, with 30% to 40% appearing a single time and about 11% taken by the ten largest. The record originates from a study of blood T cells in healthy people across ages. Material: blood. The sequence came from a woman aged 25 to 45 in good health. This chain joins TRBV21-1 and TRBJ1-1; TRBD1 is the table's D call, not checked against the DNA. TRBV21-1 is deemed a pseudogene. The CDR3 DNA reads TGTGCCAGCAGCACCCTCGGGACAGTATTATCTCTTAACACTGAAGCTTTCTTT. The encoded protein is CASSTLGTVLSLNTEAFF.